The 7 T cell receptor beta chains below were found in one sample sequenced in a study of cytomegalovirus exposure and HLA in healthy donors. Primers for the PCR totalled 60 Vbeta and 13 Jbeta. Libraries were prepared by immunoSEQ multiplex PCR; TCRdb keeps only in-frame clonotypes and omits some of them. The repertoire holds some 130,000 clones, with about four fifths as singletons. Sequencing was performed on PBMCs. These receptors were taken from a female donor in good health and CMV-seronegative.

The CDR3 reads CASSVVPRGRADNEQFF. The CDR3 DNA sequence: TGTGCCAGCAGCGTAGTCCCCCGAGGGAGAGCTGACAATGAGCAGTTCTTC. The J gene is TRBJ2-1, the V gene TRBV9; D possibly corresponds to TRBD2 (5 bases). CDR1 and CDR2 (germline): SGDLS, YYNGEE. The CDR3 consists of 17 residues. Trimming stripped 0 bases from V and 5 bases from J, with 18 bases between.

V is TRBV4-1 and J is TRBJ2-7, with TRBD1 as a possible D gene (5 bases). The CDR3 is 12 residues long. Trimming removed 1 base at V and 10 bases at J, with 11 bases between. Germline CDR1 and CDR2: MGHRA and YSYEKL. CDR3 DNA: TGCGCCAGCAGCCAAGCAACAGGCCGCCAGTACTTC. Translation gives CASSQATGRQYF.

This rearrangement joins TRBV2 to TRBJ2-1, with TRBD2 identical over 8 bases. The V gene's germline CDR1 is SNHLY and CDR2 FYNNEI. The CDR3 length is 15 residues. The V gene end was trimmed by 3 bases and the J gene end by 7 bases; junction bases not matched to a gene: 8. CDR3 amino acids: CASSDRGGRLNEQFF. For the CDR3, the DNA is TGTGCCAGCAGTGACCGGGGGGGCCGACTAAATGAGCAGTTCTTC.

The rearrangement uses TRBV4-3 and TRBJ2-7; 9 bases are shared with TRBD1. V dropped 4 bases and J dropped 0; count of bases not matched to a gene: 4. The CDR3 length is 15 residues. Germline V gene sequence: CDR1 LGHNA, CDR2 YSLEER. CDR3 loop: CASSLGTGSSYEQYF. The CDR3 DNA is TGCGCCAGCAGCCTAGGGACAGGGAGCTCCTACGAGCAGTACTTC.

V and J are TRBV27 and TRBJ2-5; D perhaps matches TRBD1 (5 bases). The CDR3 is 13 residues long. Germline V gene data show CDR1 as MNHEY and CDR2 as SMNVEV (reference sequence). Trimming took 6 bases from V and 4 from J, leaving 12 bases between them. The CDR3 coding sequence is TGTGCCAGCAGCAGACAGATTCTAGAGACCCAGTACTTC. This codes for CASSRQILETQYF.

V and J are TRBV6-5 and TRBJ1-1, with D possibly TRBD1 on 5 matching bases. The germline V and J ends were trimmed by 6 bases and 5 bases, with 16 bases remaining between them. Germline V lookup: CDR1 MNHEY, CDR2 SVGAGI. CDR3 size: 14 residues. DNA of the CDR3: TGTGCCAGCAGCCCGGGGGGTAAGGGGACTGAAGCTTTCTTT. Encoded protein: CASSPGGKGTEAFF.

The V gene is TRBV9, the J gene TRBJ2-1, with 7 nucleotides matching TRBD1. V shed 4 bases, J shed 2 bases, and the junction held 9 bases outside the gene matches. CDR3 length: 16 residues. Germline V lookup: CDR1 SGDLS, CDR2 YYNGEE. This chain's CDR3 is CASSPTSGGPYNEQFF. The CDR3 DNA follows: TGTGCCAGCAGCCCTACCTCAGGGGGACCCTACAATGAGCAGTTCTTC.